Following are 21 T cell receptor beta chains from one sample sequenced in a study of CD8+ T cells in alopecia areata. cDNA reverse transcribed from extracted RNA served as the sequencing template. Assay: immunoSEQ multiplex PCR; the TCRdb copy retains only in-frame clones and omits some. The table includes about 97,000 clones, 41% detected once. The source material was CD4+ T cells sorted from blood. Receptor source: a human donor with alopecia areata.

The V call is TRBV20-1, the J call TRBJ2-7; no reliable D call. Germline CDR1 DFQATT, CDR2 SNEGSKA (reference sequence). The CDR3 has 10 residues. Trimming shortened V by 5 bases and J by 4 bases, and 6 bases separated the two germline ends. CDR3 sequence reads: CSAGIYEQYF. CDR3 DNA: TGCAGTGCTGGGATTTACGAGCAGTACTTC.

The chain has TRBV7-2 and TRBJ1-5; weak D call: TRBD1 (6 bases). This CDR3 region has 14 residues. The V and J ends lost 5 bases and 0 bases respectively, with 8 bases between them. Germline CDR1 reads SGHTA; CDR2 reads FQGNSA. CDR3 sequence reads: CASSGQISNQPQHF. The DNA for the CDR3 is TGTGCCAGCAGCGGACAGATTAGCAATCAGCCCCAGCATTTT. Based on the CDR3 plus reference TRBV7-2 and TRBJ1-5, the full variable domain is GAGVSQSPSNKVTEKGKDVELRCDPISGHTALYWYRQSLGQGLEFLIYFQGNSAPDKSGLPSDRFSAERTGGSVSTLTIQRTQQEDSAVYLCASSGQISNQPQHFGDGTRLSIL.

This clone was detected only a few times. This chain joins TRBV7-9 and TRBJ2-7; perhaps TRBD2 as D (5 bases). The V gene's germline CDR1 is SEHNR and CDR2 FQNEAQ (reference sequence). The CDR3 covers 13 residues. Trimming shortened V by 4 bases and J by 2 bases, and 9 bases separated the two germline ends. This chain's CDR3 is CASSSGRTYEQYF. DNA for the CDR3: TGTGCCAGCAGCTCGGGGAGAACCTACGAGCAGTACTTC.

J is TRBJ2-7 and V is TRBV29-1; TRBD1 aligns across 9 bases. CDR1 is SQVTM and CDR2 is ANQGSEA in the germline V gene. V shed 4 bases and J 3 bases; nucleotides not matched to a gene: 4. The CDR3 has 13 residues. The chain's CDR3 is CSVAGQGIYEQYF. Written as DNA, the CDR3 is TGCAGCGTTGCTGGACAGGGGATCTACGAGCAGTACTTC.

The rearrangement uses TRBV28 and TRBJ1-5, with D perhaps matching TRBD1 (6 bases). The germline V gene encodes CDR1 MDHEN and CDR2 SYDVKM. The CDR3 loop spans 14 amino acids. Trimming took off 1 base at V and 8 bases at J, with 12 bases between the two ends. CDR3 bases: TGTGCCAGCAGTTTATCGGGAACAGGGAAGCCCCAGCATTTT. Translating gives CASSLSGTGKPQHF.

This clone was seen once. V usage is TRBV5-1 and J usage is TRBJ2-1, with a possible D match to TRBD1 (5 bases). Germline V gene lookup returns CDR1 SGHRS and CDR2 YFSETQ. This CDR3 spans 16 amino acids. The germline V and J ends were trimmed by 4 bases and 1 base, with 15 bases remaining between them. The CDR3 region has the DNA TGCGCCAGCAGCAGCTCCAGGACAACATCCTACAATGAGCAGTTCTTC. As protein: CASSSSRTTSYNEQFF.

V gene TRBV29-1 combines with J gene TRBJ1-3; D is undetermined. Deletions cut 2 bases from V and 0 bases from J, with 8 bases between. Germline lookup yields CDR1 SQVTM and CDR2 ANQGSEA. This CDR3 has 14 amino acids. The CDR3 region has the DNA TGCAGCGTTGAAATCGGGAACTCTGGAAACACCATATATTTT. Amino acids: CSVEIGNSGNTIYF.

The V and J genes are TRBV28 and TRBJ2-3, with unresolved D. Between the trimmed V and J ends, which lost 2 bases and 2 bases, there was a span of 2 bases. The CDR3 is made up of 12 amino acids. Germline CDR1 MDHEN, CDR2 SYDVKM. The CDR3, as DNA: TGTGCCAGCAGTTTACTCACAGATACGCAGTATTTT. This gives the protein CASSLLTDTQYF.

The chain has TRBV28 and TRBJ1-2; TRBD1 matches 7 bases. CDR1 and CDR2 (germline): MDHEN, SYDVKM. The CDR3 runs to 16 residues. V was pared by 3 bases and J by 0 bases, with 7 bases of the junction left unmatched. The CDR3 nucleotides read TGTGCCAGCAGTTTGATGACAGGGCGAGCTAACTATGGCTACACCTTC. Protein product: CASSLMTGRANYGYTF.

This clone appeared a few times. At one boundary the junction diverges from the germline segment, which might be a read error. The J gene is TRBJ2-4, the V gene TRBV30, with 7 bases matching TRBD2. The germline gives CDR1 GTSNPN, CDR2 SVGIG (reference sequence). The CDR3 extends over 15 amino acids. CDR3 in amino acids: CAWSMTGGTLSSFHF. The CDR3 DNA follows: TGTGCCTGGAGTATGACGGGAGGAACCCTCTCTTCTTTCCACTTC.

The chain joins TRBV20-1 to TRBJ1-1, with D hard to call. This CDR3 is built from 11 residues. The V and J ends lost 7 bases and 1 base respectively, with 7 bases between them. Germline lookup yields CDR1 DFQATT and CDR2 SNEGSKA (reference sequence). The CDR3 nucleotides are TGCAGTGAGGAAAAGAACACTGAAGCTTTCTTT. It codes for CSEEKNTEAFF.

This clone was seen more than once but under ten times. The J gene is TRBJ1-5, the V gene TRBV2; maybe TRBD1 (5 bases). This CDR3 spans 15 amino acids. Germline V gene sequence: CDR1 SNHLY, CDR2 FYNNEI. V lost 6 bases, J lost 3 bases, and 15 bases lay in between. Here the CDR3 reads CASRADQGINQPQHF. Here the CDR3 DNA reads TGTGCCAGCAGGGCAGACCAGGGAATCAATCAGCCCCAGCATTTT.

This clone was counted between two and nine times. V is TRBV30 and J is TRBJ2-7, with 7 bases lining up with TRBD2. Germline V CDR1 and CDR2: GTSNPN, SVGIG (reference sequence). The CDR3 runs 15 residues. The junction had 10 bases not matched to a gene; V was cut back by 0 bases and J by 5 bases. CDR3 bases: TGTGCCTGGAGTGTAAGGGGCGGGAGAAGGGACGAGCAGTACTTC. Its translation is CAWSVRGGRRDEQYF.

The sample holds a few counts of this clone. The chain joins TRBV29-1 to TRBJ1-4; D is undetermined. The V and J ends lost 6 bases and 4 bases respectively, with 15 bases between them. CDR3 size: 14 residues. CDR1 is SQVTM and CDR2 is ANQGSEA in the germline V gene. In DNA, the CDR3 is TGCAGCGTGTCAGGAGGCTCCTTTAATGAAAAACTGTTTTTT. Its protein product is CSVSGGSFNEKLFF.

This clone was observed a few times. The rearrangement links TRBV29-1 to TRBJ1-1; D remains unclear. Deletions cut 4 bases from V and 5 bases from J, with 17 bases between. The V gene's germline CDR1 is SQVTM and CDR2 ANQGSEA. The CDR3 has 14 amino acids. This CDR3 reads CSVGTTGGGTEAFF. The CDR3 nucleotides read TGCAGCGTTGGGACGACGGGAGGTGGAACTGAAGCTTTCTTT.

This clone has more than one count but fewer than ten. The rearrangement uses TRBV5-1 and TRBJ2-3; D not certain. CDR3 length: 15 residues. Germline CDR1 SGHRS, CDR2 YFSETQ. Trimming removed 2 bases at V and 6 bases at J, with 16 bases between. Here the CDR3 DNA reads TGCGCCAGCAGCTTCGGAGAGGCCAATATGGATACGCAGTATTTT. It encodes CASSFGEANMDTQYF.

The DNA of the CDR3 is TGTGCCAGCAGTGACCGGACTGAACTCACCGGGGAGCTGTTTTTT. Its translation: CASSDRTELTGELFF. The genes are TRBV2 and TRBJ2-2, with TRBD2 as a possible D gene (5 bases). This CDR3 has 15 residues. Trimming pared 3 bases from V and 4 bases from J, leaving 12 bases between. Germline CDR1 SNHLY, CDR2 FYNNEI.

This rearrangement joins TRBV28 to TRBJ1-5; 7 nucleotides line up with TRBD1. The length of the CDR3 is 14 residues. CDR1 and CDR2 (germline): MDHEN, SYDVKM. J was trimmed by 4 bases and V by 5 bases; bases with no gene match: 5. The CDR3 nucleotides read TGTGCCAGCAGTAACAGGGGCTCGAATCAGCCCCAGCATTTT. This encodes CASSNRGSNQPQHF.

This chain connects TRBV4-3 to TRBJ2-4, with D hard to call. From germline, CDR1 is LGHNA and CDR2 YSLEER. The CDR3 has 14 amino acids. Trimming took off 6 bases at V and 0 bases at J, with 9 bases between the two ends. CDR3 in amino acids: CASSVPLAKNIQYF. DNA of the CDR3: TGCGCCAGCAGTGTTCCGCTAGCCAAAAACATTCAGTACTTC.

The J gene is TRBJ1-5, the V gene TRBV7-9, with 8 bases lining up with TRBD1. The CDR3 is made up of 15 amino acids. CDR1 and CDR2 from the germline V gene are SEHNR and FQNEAQ (reference sequence). J was trimmed by 1 base and V by 5 bases; bases with no gene match: 4. The CDR3 sequence: CASSRTGLSNQPQHF. The CDR3 DNA reads as TGTGCCAGCAGCCGGACAGGGTTGAGCAATCAGCCCCAGCATTTT.

Only a few counts were recorded for this clone. The gene calls are TRBV7-9 and TRBJ2-3; 8 nucleotides align to TRBD2. The CDR3 contains 15 residues. V trimming: 5 bases; J trimming: 3 bases; junction bases outside the gene matches: 7. Germline assignment: CDR1 SEHNR and CDR2 FQNEAQ (reference sequence). As DNA, the CDR3 is TGTGCCAGCAGCCCTCGGAGCGGGAGAACAGATACGCAGTATTTT. Encoded protein: CASSPRSGRTDTQYF.